These T cell receptor beta chains were read from a single sample in a study of CD8 T cells in ankylosing spondylitis. TCRdb ran MiXCR on the 5' RACE reads and lists one entry per CDR3 protein. The table has a few hundred thousand distinct CDR3 sequences, roughly a tenth seen once. The sample taken for sequencing was blood, either unsorted or a sorted T cell fraction (not recorded which). The receptors were sampled from a male donor with ankylosing spondylitis or in good health (not recorded which). Both conserved end residues are part of each CDR3. The order of the fields is D gene, clone size, V gene, J gene, CDR3 DNA, CDR3 protein. A D gene is named only where the DNA matches it firmly. Clone size is not always given. Where it is, it says once, few, many or a class for expanded clones.

NA	many	TRBV12-3/TRBV12-4	TRBJ2-2	TGTGCCAGCAGTTTAGGGGGTATCCCCGGGGAGCTGTTTTTT	CASSLGGIPGELFF
TRBD2	NA	TRBV7-8	TRBJ2-5	TGTGCCAGCAGCTTAGAGACTAGCGGGGGACAAGAGACCCAGTACTTC	CASSLETSGGQETQYF
NA	few	TRBV5-1	TRBJ1-5	TGCGCCAGCAGCTTCGGGGTTAATCAGCCCCAGCATTTT	CASSFGVNQPQHF
NA	many	TRBV12-3/TRBV12-4	TRBJ2-7	TGTGCCAGCAGTACAACACGGGGTTCCTACGAGCAGTACTTC	CASSTTRGSYEQYF
TRBD1	NA	TRBV24-1	TRBJ2-2	TGTGCCACCAGTGAGACAACAGGGGGCGCCACCGGGGAGCTGTTTTTT	CATSETTGGATGELFF
NA	many	TRBV7-2	TRBJ2-3	TGTGCCAGCAGCCGGGACTCGACAGATACGCAGTATTTT	CASSRDSTDTQYF
TRBD2	many	TRBV6-5	TRBJ2-1	TGTGCCAGCAGTAACCTAGCGGGGGCCTACAATGAGCAGTTCTTC	CASSNLAGAYNEQFF
TRBD2	many	TRBV29-1	TRBJ2-5	TGCAGCTCTCTTGGGACTAATCAAGAGACCCAGTACTTC	CSSLGTNQETQYF
TRBD1	many	TRBV29-1	TRBJ1-2	TGCAGCGTGGCCGGGACAGCCAAGGGCGGGTATGGCTACACCTTC	CSVAGTAKGGYGYTF
TRBD1	many	TRBV20-1	TRBJ1-5	TGCAGTGCCCTAGGGGGCCCCTCCTCAGGGTTGCTCCAGCCCCAGCATTTT	CSALGGPSSGLLQPQHF
NA	few	TRBV24-1	TRBJ2-2	TGTGCCACCAGTGATTTCGCCCACGACACCGGGGAGCTGTTTTTT	CATSDFAHDTGELFF
NA	many	TRBV5-1	TRBJ2-3	TGCGCCAGCGGTGAGGGATCCACAGATACGCAGTATTTT	CASGEGSTDTQYF
NA	many	TRBV18	TRBJ2-3	TGCGCCAGCAGCCCAGAGACAGATACGCAGTATTTT	CASSPETDTQYF
TRBD2	few	TRBV20-1	TRBJ2-7	TGCAGTGCTAGAGAGCGCGGGGGGGCCCCTGTAGAGCAGTACTTC	CSARERGGAPVEQYF
NA	many	TRBV6-1	TRBJ2-6	TGTGCCAGCAGTGGGACCCACTCTGGGGCCAACGTCCTGACTTTC	CASSGTHSGANVLTF
NA	once	TRBV20-1	TRBJ1-4	TGCAGTGCTGTCGACGGGGGAGGGCAAAAACTGTTTTTT	CSAVDGGGQKLFF
TRBD1	many	TRBV20-1	TRBJ1-2	TGCAGTGCTAGCGGGCAGGGGGCCGGCTACACCTTC	CSASGQGAGYTF
NA	NA	TRBV2	TRBJ1-1	TGTGCCAGCAGTGCGGCACGGTTGAACACTGAAGCTTTCTTT	CASSAARLNTEAFF
TRBD2	many	TRBV7-8	TRBJ2-3	TGTGCCAGCAGCGTTCTAGCGGGGGGGTCGACAGATACGCAGTATTTT	CASSVLAGGSTDTQYF
TRBD2	few	TRBV7-3	TRBJ2-1	TGTGCCAGCAGTAATGGGGCGGGGGGAGGTGAGCAGTTCTTC	CASSNGAGGGEQFF
NA	NA	TRBV7-2	TRBJ2-7	TGTGCCAGCAGCTCCTCACGGGGCCCCTACGAGCAGTACTTC	CASSSSRGPYEQYF
NA	many	TRBV7-2	TRBJ1-2	TGTGCCAGCAGCTTGAGTCAGCCCTATGGCTACACCTTC	CASSLSQPYGYTF
TRBD2	NA	TRBV11-1	TRBJ2-1	TGTGCCAGCCTGGTGGGGATCGGGGGGTTGGACAATGAGCAGTTCTTC	CASLVGIGGLDNEQFF
TRBD2	once	TRBV5-1	TRBJ2-1	TGCGCCAGCAGCTTCAACTCTAGCGGGGGGCGGGAACAGTTCTTC	CASSFNSSGGREQFF
TRBD2	many	TRBV20-1	TRBJ2-1	TGCAGTGCTAGAGATTGGCGGGGGGGCCACAATGAGCAGTTCTTC	CSARDWRGGHNEQFF
TRBD2	NA	TRBV20-1	TRBJ2-5	TGCAGTGCTCTTGGGCGGGGGGGGTGGGAGACCCAGTACTTC	CSALGRGGWETQYF
TRBD2	NA	TRBV12-3/TRBV12-4	TRBJ2-7	TGTGCCACCGGACTAGCCTACGAGCAGTACTTC	CATGLAYEQYF
NA	NA	TRBV3-1	TRBJ1-1	TGTGCCAGCAGCCAACATAACCGGGACGGAACTGAAGCTTTCTTT	CASSQHNRDGTEAFF
TRBD1	many	TRBV10-3	TRBJ1-2	TGTGCCATCAGTGTCGGGACAGGGGTCTATGGCTACACCTTC	CAISVGTGVYGYTF
NA	NA	TRBV6-5	TRBJ1-1	TGTGCCAGCTCGCGGGAGGACACTGAAGCTTTCTTT	CASSREDTEAFF
NA	NA	TRBV20-1	TRBJ2-5	TGCAGTGCTAGTATGGGGGGACAAGAGACCCAGTACTTC	CSASMGGQETQYF
TRBD1	many	TRBV18	TRBJ2-7	TGTGCCAGCTCTCCGGGACAGGGGATCGACGAGCAGTACTTC	CASSPGQGIDEQYF
NA	NA	TRBV7-2	TRBJ1-2	TGTGCCAGCACCCCGGGGCAGGAATTCTATGGCTACACCTTC	CASTPGQEFYGYTF
NA	many	TRBV5-1	TRBJ1-1	TGCGCCAGCAGCTTGGAATCCGGGGGCCGTACTGAAGCTTTCTTT	CASSLESGGRTEAFF
TRBD1	many	TRBV20-1	TRBJ1-6	TGCAGTGCTAAGGACACAGGGGCCATCAATTCACCCCTCCACTTT	CSAKDTGAINSPLHF
TRBD1	NA	TRBV7-6	TRBJ2-7	TGTGCCAGCAGCTTAGACAGGGGCACAATCTACGAGCAGTACTTC	CASSLDRGTIYEQYF
TRBD1	few	TRBV20-1	TRBJ2-7	TGCAGTGCTCAAGGACAGGGCGGACACTCCTACGAGCAGTACTTC	CSAQGQGGHSYEQYF
TRBD1	NA	TRBV5-1	TRBJ2-5	TGCGCCAGCAGCTTGGGGGGACAGATGCAAGAGACCCAGTACTTC	CASSLGGQMQETQYF
NA	many	TRBV7-2	TRBJ2-2	TGTGCCAGCAGCTTAGGACAGGCGGGCACCGGGGAGCTGTTTTTT	CASSLGQAGTGELFF
NA	many	TRBV12-3/TRBV12-4	TRBJ1-2	TGTGCCAGCAGTTTGTCCAGTAACTATGGCTACACCTTC	CASSLSSNYGYTF
NA	few	TRBV13	TRBJ1-2	TGTGCCAGCAGCTTAGGCCAGGGGTCTGGCTATGGCTACACCTTC	CASSLGQGSGYGYTF
TRBD2	NA	TRBV11-2	TRBJ2-5	TGTGCCAGCAGCGCAGCCCGACTAGCGGGGGGGTGGGAAGAGACCCAGTACTTC	CASSAARLAGGWEETQYF
NA	many	TRBV7-8	TRBJ2-7	TGTGCCAGCAGCACCAGCTACACGTACGAGCAGTACTTC	CASSTSYTYEQYF
TRBD2	few	TRBV7-3	TRBJ2-6	TGTGCCAGCAGCTTGCGGGGGGGAGGCTCTGGGGCCGTCCTGACTTTC	CASSLRGGGSGAVLTF
TRBD1	few	TRBV9	TRBJ1-1	TGTGCCAGCAGCGTAGTTACAGGGGTCGATGGGGCTTTCTTT	CASSVVTGVDGAFF
NA	many	TRBV6-1	TRBJ2-3	TGTGCCAGCAGTCTTAATCCCGACTTCCAAGGGGATACGCAGTATTTT	CASSLNPDFQGDTQYF
TRBD1	many	TRBV6-5	TRBJ1-1	TGTGCCAGCTCAACCGGGACAGGGGATTTCTTT	CASSTGTGDFF
TRBD2	many	TRBV9	TRBJ2-3	TGTGCCAGCAGCGTACTAGCGGAGGCGGATACGCAGTATTTT	CASSVLAEADTQYF
NA	many	TRBV12-3/TRBV12-4	TRBJ2-2	TGTGCCAGTGCTTATGTGACCGGGGAGCTGTTTTTT	CASAYVTGELFF
NA	many	TRBV12-3/TRBV12-4	TRBJ1-6	TGTGCCAGCAGTTTATTGGCCCCCTGGGCCTCCTATAATTCACCCCTCCACTTT	CASSLLAPWASYNSPLHF
NA	many	TRBV28	TRBJ2-1	TGTGCCAGCAGTCTCGGGACATTCCGGGACCCCGACAATGAGCAGTTCTTC	CASSLGTFRDPDNEQFF
TRBD2	NA	TRBV29-1	TRBJ2-5	TGCAGCGTGGTTTGGACTAGCGGGGGGGCAGTAGAAGAGACCCAGTACTTC	CSVVWTSGGAVEETQYF
NA	many	TRBV7-8	TRBJ2-7	TGTGCCAGCAGCTTAGTTGAGGGTCACGAGCAGTACTTC	CASSLVEGHEQYF
NA	few	TRBV20-1	TRBJ1-5	TGCAGTGCTCAGGGAGGGGACACCCACAATCAGCCCCAGCATTTT	CSAQGGDTHNQPQHF
NA	NA	TRBV6-1	TRBJ2-5	TGTGCCAGCAGTGGACCTCGCCGGGGCGCGGAGACCCAGTACTTC	CASSGPRRGAETQYF
NA	many	TRBV20-1	TRBJ2-1	TGCAGTGCTAGAGGTCCCTTGGGAGGATATGAGCAGTTCTTC	CSARGPLGGYEQFF
TRBD2	many	TRBV7-3	TRBJ2-1	TGTGCCAGCAGAACTAGCGGGGGCTCCTACAATGAGCAGTTCTTC	CASRTSGGSYNEQFF
NA	NA	TRBV20-1	TRBJ1-1	TGCAGTGCTATGAAATATATGAACACTGAAGCTTTCTTT	CSAMKYMNTEAFF
NA	NA	TRBV3-1	TRBJ2-5	TGTGCCAGCAGCCAAGGGTCAAGGGCCCTCTCCCCAGAGACCCAGTACTTC	CASSQGSRALSPETQYF
NA	NA	TRBV5-1	TRBJ1-1	TGCGCCAGCAGCTTTGAGAGCAGGTCTGAAGCTTTCTTT	CASSFESRSEAFF